These 30 T cell receptor beta chains share one sample of origin, sequenced in a study of blood T cells in healthy people across ages. Through a sample-barcoded 5' primer and a J-beta primer mix, a second PCR was run for about 6 to 11 cycles. TCRdb redid the calling of the 5' RACE reads with MiXCR, one entry per CDR3 protein. The sample shows roughly 790,000 distinct CDR3 sequences, 35% to 45% of them seen only once. The sample consisted of blood. The source of these receptors is a woman in her sixties in good health.

Here the CDR3 reads CASSFFSGLGTDTQYF. In DNA form, the CDR3 reads TGTGCCAGCAGCTTCTTTTCAGGGCTGGGCACAGATACGCAGTATTTT. This chain joins TRBV7-9 and TRBJ2-3; weak D call: TRBD1 (5 bases). From germline, CDR1 is SEHNR and CDR2 FQNEAQ (reference sequence). The CDR3 totals 16 residues. The germline V and J ends were trimmed by 3 bases and 1 base, with 14 bases remaining between them.

The genes are TRBV7-2 and TRBJ2-3, with 11 bases identical to TRBD2. The CDR3 sequence is 15 residues long. Germline V gene lookup returns CDR1 SGHTA and CDR2 FQGNSA. Trimming cost V 1 base and J 11 bases; bases outside gene matches: 8. This CDR3 is CASSLESGTSGEQYF. The CDR3 DNA follows: TGTGCCAGCAGCTTAGAGTCGGGGACTAGCGGTGAGCAGTATTTT.

The rearrangement joins TRBV16 to TRBJ2-3; tentatively, D is TRBD1 or TRBD2 (6 bases each). Deletions cut 2 bases from V and 2 bases from J, with 17 bases between. Germline V gene lookup returns CDR1 KGHSY and CDR2 FQNENV. This CDR3 spans 17 amino acids. DNA for the CDR3: TGTGCCAGCAGCCAACCGTTGGGGGGCGACTACACAGATACGCAGTATTTT. Residues: CASSQPLGGDYTDTQYF.

This clonotype was seen only a few times. This sequence joins TRBV19 and TRBJ2-7; the match to TRBD1 covers 7 bases. The end of the DNA aligns better with TRBJ2-5, so the J call may be wrong. The germline CDR1 and CDR2 sequences are LNHDA and SQIVND (reference sequence). The CDR3 is made up of 12 amino acids. CDR3 nucleotide sequence: TGTGCCACCTCGCAGGGGGAACGGACCCAGTACTTC. Translated, it gives CATSQGERTQYF.

The genes are TRBV6-6 and TRBJ1-1; D gene uncertain. Trimming shortened V by 5 bases and J by 10 bases, and 17 bases separated the two germline ends. Germline V gives CDR1 MNHNY, CDR2 SVGAGI (reference sequence). CDR3 length: 13 amino acids. The CDR3 spells CASSDRHPPGAFF. DNA for the CDR3: TGTGCCAGCAGTGATCGGCACCCGCCGGGAGCTTTCTTT.

This clonotype has a handful of counts. The chain uses TRBV7-9 and TRBJ2-7, with 10 bases that match TRBD1. This CDR3 region has 17 residues. The germline CDR1 and CDR2 sequences are SEHNR and FQNEAQ (reference sequence). V shed 1 base, J shed 2 bases, and the junction held 8 bases outside the gene matches. CDR3 sequence: CASSLGWTGGTPYEQYF. CDR3 DNA sequence: TGTGCCAGCAGCTTAGGGTGGACAGGGGGTACCCCCTACGAGCAGTACTTC.

CDR3 sequence (DNA): TGTGCCAGCAGCGAAGGACAGGGAATCAGAGCAGATACGCAGTATTTT. Its protein product is CASSEGQGIRADTQYF. The V gene is TRBV12-3 or TRBV12-4, the J gene TRBJ2-3; 8 nucleotides match TRBD1. Trimming at V came to 6 bases and at J to 4 bases, leaving 12 bases not matched to a gene. The CDR3 is made up of 16 amino acids.

This clonotype was seen ten or more times. This chain connects TRBV29-1 to TRBJ2-1; TRBD2 is a possible D gene (5 bases). V shed 4 bases and J shed 4 bases, with 14 bases lying between them. Germline CDR1 and CDR2: SQVTM and ANQGSEA. The CDR3 contains 14 residues. The CDR3 loop reads CSVGSPGIYNEQFF. The CDR3 DNA follows: TGCAGCGTTGGGTCCCCGGGGATTTACAATGAGCAGTTCTTC.

The chain combines TRBV24-1 with TRBJ2-1, with 12 bases matching TRBD2. The CDR3 totals 16 residues. Germline lookup yields CDR1 KGHDR and CDR2 SFDVKD. V dropped 5 bases and J dropped 9; count of bases not matched to a gene: 10. The CDR3 sequence: CATSAVASGRAGEQFF. The CDR3 DNA is TGTGCCACCAGTGCTGTGGCTAGCGGGAGGGCCGGTGAGCAGTTCTTC.

This clonotype showed up just a few times. The chain recombines TRBV3-1 with TRBJ2-3, with 8 positions matching TRBD2. CDR3 size: 19 residues. The germline V gene encodes CDR1 LGHDT and CDR2 YNNKEL (reference sequence). V shed 1 base, J shed 5 bases, and the junction held 17 bases outside the gene matches. The CDR3 nucleotides read TGTGCCAGCAGCCAAGGGTCTTACTTGTCAGCGGGGGACTTAGATACGCAGTATTTT. Translated, it gives CASSQGSYLSAGDLDTQYF.

The genes are TRBV15 and TRBJ1-5; D gene uncertain. The CDR3 length is 14 residues. Looked up from germline, CDR1 is LNHNV and CDR2 is YYDKDF (reference sequence). The V gene lost 4 bases and the J gene lost 0 bases, with 7 bases spanning the gap. The CDR3 DNA is TGTGCCACCAGCAAAAGTGTTAGCAATCAGCCCCAGCATTTT. This translates into CATSKSVSNQPQHF.

This sequence joins TRBV12-3 or TRBV12-4 and TRBJ2-7; TRBD2 might be the D (7 bases). Trimming shortened V by 9 bases and J by 5 bases, and 14 bases separated the two germline ends. The CDR3 length is 12 residues. As DNA, the CDR3 is TGTGCCAGTTTAGGGGGGGGCAACGAGCAGTACTTC. It specifies CASLGGGNEQYF.

This clonotype was counted a few times. This chain uses TRBV5-1 with TRBJ2-5; D assignment may be TRBD1 or TRBD2 (5 bases each). The CDR3 covers 15 residues. The V gene lost 4 bases and the J gene lost 2 bases, with 15 bases spanning the gap. CDR1 is SGHRS and CDR2 is YFSETQ in the germline V gene. The CDR3 here is CASSPGSGPQETQYF. In DNA, the CDR3 is TGCGCCAGCAGCCCAGGGAGCGGACCGCAAGAGACCCAGTACTTC. The whole variable domain, filled in from reference TRBV5-1 and TRBJ2-5, reads KAGVTQTPRYLIKTRGQQVTLSCSPISGHRSVSWYQQTPGQGLQFLFEYFSETQRNKGNFPGRFSGRQFSNSRSEMNVSTLELGDSALYLCASSPGSGPQETQYFGPGTRLLVL.

V gene TRBV11-2 combines with J gene TRBJ2-5; 9 positions agree with TRBD1. CDR3 length equals 16 residues. In germline, CDR1 is SGHAT, CDR2 FQNNGV. Trimming cost V 0 bases and J 0 bases; bases outside gene matches: 2. The CDR3 is CASSLEGQGYQETQYF. For the CDR3, the DNA is TGTGCCAGCAGCTTAGAAGGACAGGGGTACCAAGAGACCCAGTACTTC.

Only a few counts were recorded for this clonotype. V and J are TRBV10-3 and TRBJ1-2; D unresolved. Trimming shortened V by 3 bases and J by 2 bases, and 7 bases separated the two germline ends. The germline gives CDR1 ENHRY, CDR2 SYGVKD. This CDR3 is 13 amino acids long. The CDR3 sequence: CAISDGVNYGYTF. The DNA for the CDR3 is TGTGCCATCAGTGACGGGGTAAACTATGGCTACACCTTC.

Ten or more counts support this clonotype. The chain uses TRBV9 and TRBJ2-3, with D possibly called TRBD1 or TRBD2 (5 bases each). V lost 7 bases and J 1 base, leaving 13 bases between the germline ends. Germline V CDR1 and CDR2: SGDLS, YYNGEE. The CDR3 length is 14 residues. CDR3 in amino acids: CASGLGGGTDTQYF. The CDR3 nucleotides read TGTGCCAGCGGTCTTGGGGGAGGCACAGATACGCAGTATTTT.

The chain carries TRBV6-2 or TRBV6-3 and TRBJ2-1, with 9 bases that match TRBD1. The end of the DNA is better explained by TRBJ2-7, so the J call may be wrong. Germline V gene sequence: CDR1 MNHEY, CDR2 SVGEGT. The CDR3 spans 16 residues. CDR3 sequence (DNA): TGTGCCAGCAGACCCACAGGGGGCACGGGCTACAATGAGCAGTACTTC. Protein sequence: CASRPTGGTGYNEQYF.

This clonotype came up a few times. This rearrangement joins TRBV5-6 to TRBJ2-1; D is tentatively TRBD1 or TRBD2 (6 bases each). CDR3 length equals 13 residues. The germline V gene has CDR1 SGHDT and CDR2 YYEEEE. With 2 bases removed from V and 9 bases from J, the gap between germline ends came to 12 bases. The CDR3 DNA reads as TGTGCCAGCAGCTTAGGGGGGCTGAGTGAGCAGTTCTTC. Its protein is CASSLGGLSEQFF. Complete variable domain (other parts from reference TRBV5-6 and TRBJ2-1): DAGVTQSPTHLIKTRGQQVTLRCSPKSGHDTVSWYQQALGQGPQFIFQYYEEEERQRGNFPDRFSGHQFPNYSSELNVNALLLGDSALYLCASSLGGLSEQFFGPGTRLTVL.

The chain has TRBV3-1 and TRBJ1-2; the D gene is possibly TRBD1 (5 bases). V lost 0 bases to trimming and J lost 8 bases, with 10 bases between them. There are 13 residues in the CDR3. Germline V lookup: CDR1 LGHDT, CDR2 YNNKEL (reference sequence). The CDR3 nucleotides are TGTGCCAGCAGCCAAGAAGGCAGGGAGGGCTACACCTTC. Amino acid sequence: CASSQEGREGYTF.

This clonotype was counted a few times. V gene TRBV20-1 combines with J gene TRBJ1-2; no firm D call. Trimming removed 5 bases from V and 2 bases from J, with 15 bases in between. The CDR3 is 14 amino acids. Germline-derived CDR1 and CDR2 are DFQATT and SNEGSKA (reference sequence). Here the CDR3 reads CSARGRRENYGYTF. CDR3 bases: TGCAGTGCTCGTGGGAGGCGAGAAAACTATGGCTACACCTTC.

The V call is TRBV2, the J call TRBJ2-2, with a weak D call TRBD2 (6 bases). CDR1 and CDR2 (germline): SNHLY, FYNNEI. V lost 0 bases to trimming and J lost 2 bases, with 10 bases between them. The CDR3 spans 16 residues. The DNA of the CDR3 is TGTGCCAGCAGTGAAGCGAGTAGCGGTAACACCGGGGAGCTGTTTTTT. It is translated as CASSEASSGNTGELFF.

The chain employs TRBV6-1 and TRBJ2-5, with 7 bases lining up with TRBD1. The trim removed 1 base at V and 11 bases at J, leaving 10 bases unmatched. This CDR3 spans 14 amino acids. From germline, CDR1 is MNHNS and CDR2 SASEGT. CDR3 coding DNA: TGTGCCAGCAGTGAAGTGAGGGGACAGAGGGAGCAGTACTTC. The encoded protein is CASSEVRGQREQYF.

This clonotype was picked up a small number of times. The genes are TRBV5-1 and TRBJ1-6; TRBD1 might be the D (6 bases). This CDR3 has 13 residues. Germline V lookup: CDR1 SGHRS, CDR2 YFSETQ. The V and J ends lost 3 bases and 7 bases respectively, with 8 bases between them. CDR3 coding DNA: TGCGCCAGCAGCTCCGGACAGAATTCACCCCTCCACTTT. The encoded protein is CASSSGQNSPLHF.

V and J are TRBV20-1 and TRBJ2-1, with 7 bases that match TRBD2. J was trimmed by 2 bases and V by 1 base; bases with no gene match: 11. The CDR3 extends over 17 amino acids. Germline values: CDR1 DFQATT, CDR2 SNEGSKA (reference sequence). The CDR3 loop is CSARVAGVRLTYNEQFF. The CDR3 nucleotides read TGCAGTGCTAGAGTGGCGGGAGTTAGGTTGACCTACAATGAGCAGTTCTTC.

The V gene is TRBV13, the J gene TRBJ2-3; D possibly corresponds to TRBD1 (6 bases). CDR3 length: 17 amino acids. V lost 5 bases and J lost 0, with 18 bases in between. Germline V gives CDR1 PRHDT, CDR2 FYEKMQ (reference sequence). The CDR3 sequence: CASSVSTGLLSTDTQYF. In DNA form, the CDR3 reads TGTGCCAGCAGCGTATCGACAGGCCTCTTAAGCACAGATACGCAGTATTTT.

This clonotype was counted only a few times. The chain recombines TRBV20-1 with TRBJ2-1; possibly TRBD1 or TRBD2 for D (5 bases each). Germline CDR1 is DFQATT and CDR2 is SNEGSKA (reference sequence). The CDR3 length is 14 residues. V lost 5 bases to trimming and J lost 0 bases, with 11 bases between them. CDR3 loop: CSAPRGGSYNEQFF. For the CDR3, the DNA is TGCAGTGCTCCCCGGGGCGGCTCCTACAATGAGCAGTTCTTC.

The chain couples TRBV6-1 to TRBJ2-2; D is undetermined. The CDR3 loop spans 17 amino acids. V was cut by 4 bases and J by 5 bases, with 20 bases left in between. Germline CDR1 is MNHNS and CDR2 is SASEGT. CDR3 coding DNA: TGTGCCAGCAGTGGTGGTTTCGGTGCAGATAGGACCGGGGAGCTGTTTTTT. It specifies CASSGGFGADRTGELFF.

V and J are TRBV27 and TRBJ2-7; perhaps TRBD2 as D (6 bases). V lost 8 bases and J 3 bases, leaving 8 bases between the germline ends. Per the germline V gene, CDR1 is MNHEY and CDR2 is SMNVEV (reference sequence). This CDR3 is built from 11 residues. The CDR3 protein is CASGLHYEQYF. The CDR3 DNA reads TGTGCCAGCGGACTACACTACGAGCAGTACTTC.

This clonotype was recorded a few times. The chain carries TRBV12-3 or TRBV12-4 and TRBJ2-5, with no clear D. The CDR3 covers 13 residues. V lost 4 bases and J 4 bases, leaving 10 bases between the germline ends. CDR3 DNA: TGTGCCAGCAGTTCCTCAGCAGTAGAGACCCAGTACTTC. Translating it yields CASSSSAVETQYF.

This clonotype has just a few counts. V is TRBV20-1 and J is TRBJ2-1, with D perhaps matching TRBD2 (5 bases). The CDR3 spans 13 residues. The germline V gene encodes CDR1 DFQATT and CDR2 SNEGSKA (reference sequence). Trimming pared 4 bases from V and 4 bases from J, leaving 11 bases between. The CDR3 DNA follows: TGCAGTGCTAAACCGTCGGGATACAATGAGCAGTTCTTC. As protein: CSAKPSGYNEQFF.